Listed below are T cell receptor beta chains from one sample, sequenced in a study of cytomegalovirus exposure and HLA in healthy donors. Using immunoSEQ multiplex PCR, the repertoire was profiled, and TCRdb retains in-frame clones only, with some absent. The data show roughly 150,000 clones, around four fifths seen once. Sample: PBMCs. Receptor source: a girl aged 2 to 10 in good health and CMV-seropositive. Both conserved end residues are part of each CDR3. The D gene is left open where the match is weak. Only some rows state a clone size, as once, few, many or a class for expanded clones.

cdr3_aa,cdr3_nt,clone_size,d_call,j_call,v_call
CASSFRQGWNQPQHF,TGTGCCAGCAGCTTTCGACAGGGGTGGAATCAGCCCCAGCATTTT,NA,TRBD1,TRBJ1-5,TRBV5-4
CASSRLAGGAGANVLTF,TGTGCCAGCAGCCGACTAGCGGGAGGGGCGGGGGCCAACGTCCTGACTTTC,NA,TRBD2,TRBJ2-6,TRBV5-4
CASRPDSTNEKLFF,TGCGCCAGCAGACCCGACAGTACTAATGAAAAACTGTTTTTT,NA,NA,TRBJ1-4,TRBV5-1
CASSLLDRGVYGYTF,TGTGCCAGTAGCCTCCTGGACAGGGGGGTCTATGGCTACACCTTC,NA,TRBD1,TRBJ1-2,TRBV19
CASTRAGGEQYF,TGTGCCAGCACCCGAGCGGGAGGGGAGCAGTACTTC,NA,TRBD2,TRBJ2-7,TRBV13
CASSLGTGYEQYF,TGTGCCAGCAGTTTGGGGACAGGCTACGAGCAGTACTTC,NA,TRBD1,TRBJ2-7,TRBV27
CASSVEGTGGSGANVLTF,TGTGCCAGCAGCGTAGAAGGGACAGGGGGCTCTGGGGCCAACGTCCTGACTTTC,once,TRBD1,TRBJ2-6,TRBV9
CASSPRGGDYGYTF,TGCGCCAGCAGCCCCCGAGGGGGGGACTATGGCTACACCTTC,NA,NA,TRBJ1-2,TRBV4-1
CASSHTGSGANVLTF,TGTGCCAGCAGTCATACAGGGTCTGGGGCCAACGTCCTGACTTTC,NA,NA,TRBJ2-6,TRBV6-4
CASRVRGGAKGYTF,TGTGCCAGCAGGGTACGGGGGGGCGCCAAGGGCTACACCTTC,NA,NA,TRBJ1-2,TRBV27
CASSPGIPPELFF,TGTGCCAGCAGCCCGGGGATTCCCCCGGAGCTGTTTTTT,NA,NA,TRBJ2-2,TRBV9
CASSPTGANQPQHF,TGTGCCAGCAGCCCTACAGGGGCTAATCAGCCCCAGCATTTT,NA,TRBD1,TRBJ1-5,TRBV5-8
CASSRLPVPGQGNPSSYNEQFF,TGTGCCAGTAGTCGCCTCCCCGTTCCGGGACAGGGAAATCCAAGCTCCTACAATGAGCAGTTCTTC,few,TRBD1,TRBJ2-1,TRBV19
CASSQPKETGANVLTF,TGCGCCAGCAGCCAACCGAAGGAGACTGGGGCCAACGTCCTGACTTTC,NA,NA,TRBJ2-6,TRBV4-1
CASSSHLMTLHF,TGTGCCAGCAGCTCACATTTGATGACTCTCCACTTC,NA,NA,TRBJ2-5,TRBV9
CASSLRGIRGSGSTSTDTQYF,TGTGCCAGCAGCTTAAGGGGGATCAGGGGTTCCGGCTCTACTAGCACAGATACGCAGTATTTT,NA,NA,TRBJ2-3,TRBV7-3
CASSLYQGLAGQETQYF,TGCGCCAGCAGCTTATACCAGGGACTAGCGGGACAAGAGACCCAGTACTTC,NA,TRBD2,TRBJ2-5,TRBV5-1
CAWSVIDIQYF,TGTGCCTGGAGTGTAATCGACATTCAGTACTTC,NA,NA,TRBJ2-4,TRBV30
CASSDSLRRYTF,TGTGCCAGCAGTGACTCGCTACGCCGCTACACCTTC,once,NA,TRBJ1-2,TRBV6-4
CASSGMTGALNEKLFF,TGTGCCAGCAGCGGAATGACAGGGGCGCTTAATGAAAAACTGTTTTTT,NA,TRBD1,TRBJ1-4,TRBV5-6
CASSEGTSGRETQYF,TGTGCCAGCAGCGAGGGGACTAGTGGAAGAGAGACCCAGTACTTC,NA,TRBD2,TRBJ2-5,TRBV9
CASYQETQYF,TGTGCCAGCTATCAAGAGACCCAGTACTTC,few,NA,TRBJ2-5,TRBV6-1
CASRNRENTEAFF,TGTGCCAGCAGGAACAGGGAGAACACTGAAGCTTTCTTT,NA,NA,TRBJ1-1,TRBV27
CASSSRSHSTGELFF,TGTGCCAGCAGCTCAAGATCCCACTCGACCGGGGAGCTGTTTTTT,NA,NA,TRBJ2-2,TRBV7-6
CASSLASQVIGGTQYF,TGTGCCAGCAGCTTAGCGTCACAAGTAATAGGGGGTACGCAGTATTTT,NA,NA,TRBJ2-3,TRBV7-2
CASSFVLAFF,TGTGCCAGCAGTTTTGTATTGGCTTTCTTT,NA,NA,TRBJ1-1,TRBV6-6
CSVEGVGTSEIQFF,TGCAGCGTTGAAGGAGTAGGGACTAGCGAAATACAGTTCTTC,once,TRBD2,TRBJ2-1,TRBV29-1
CASSFRTGGWTEAFF,TGTGCCAGCAGCTTCCGGACAGGGGGCTGGACTGAAGCTTTCTTT,NA,TRBD1,TRBJ1-1,TRBV11-2
CASSQVGMEAFF,TGCGCCAGCAGCCAAGTCGGGATGGAAGCTTTCTTT,NA,NA,TRBJ1-1,TRBV4-1
CASSFAGGELFF,TGTGCCAGCAGCTTTGCCGGCGGGGAGCTGTTTTTT,NA,NA,TRBJ2-2,TRBV5-6
CASSYGTGGVGFEKLFF,TGCGCCAGCAGCTACGGGACAGGGGGAGTGGGATTTGAAAAACTGTTTTTT,NA,TRBD1,TRBJ1-4,TRBV5-1
CASRQGSNTGELFF,TGTGCCAGCAGACAGGGATCTAACACCGGGGAGCTGTTTTTT,NA,NA,TRBJ2-2,TRBV6-5
CASSQRPLNTEAFF,TGTGCCAGCAGTCAGCGGCCCTTGAACACTGAAGCTTTCTTT,NA,NA,TRBJ1-1,TRBV28
CASRETGVRNQPQHF,TGTGCCAGCAGAGAGACAGGGGTGCGCAATCAGCCCCAGCATTTT,NA,TRBD1,TRBJ1-5,TRBV28
CASSQAPRANTEAFF,TGTGCCAGCAGCCAAGCCCCCAGGGCAAACACTGAAGCTTTCTTT,NA,NA,TRBJ1-1,TRBV4-2
CAWSLGGDQPQHF,TGTGCCTGGAGTCTGGGAGGGGATCAGCCCCAGCATTTT,few,NA,TRBJ1-5,TRBV30
CSPRGGLVYYGYTF,TGCAGCCCGAGGGGAGGGCTTGTTTACTATGGCTACACCTTC,NA,NA,TRBJ1-2,TRBV29-1
CASSLRGLTATGELFF,TGTGCCAGCAGCCTTCGGGGACTCACCGCCACCGGGGAGCTGTTTTTT,NA,NA,TRBJ2-2,TRBV27
CASSLEGPDRGHEQYF,TGTGCCAGCAGCTTAGAAGGACCGGACAGGGGCCACGAGCAGTACTTC,NA,TRBD1,TRBJ2-7,TRBV7-3
CASMRAGEETQYF,TGTGCCAGCATGCGAGCGGGAGAAGAGACCCAGTACTTC,few,TRBD2,TRBJ2-5,TRBV28
CASSPRGQRTDTQYF,TGCGCCAGCAGCCCCAGGGGGCAAAGAACAGATACGCAGTATTTT,NA,TRBD1,TRBJ2-3,TRBV5-1
CASKLAGSTDTQYF,TGTGCCAGCAAACTAGCGGGTAGCACAGATACGCAGTATTTT,once,TRBD2,TRBJ2-3,TRBV28